This TCR beta chain was sequenced in a study of response to subunit inactivated influenza vaccine. Broader study findings: Only a handful of new T cells, the authors suggested, are recruited with each seasonal influenza vaccination.

TCRdb re-called the RT-PCR reads through MiXCR, storing one row per CDR3 protein. The sample has 250,000 to 350,000 distinct CDR3 sequences, about 20% seen once; the top ten hold 10%. This clonotype has more than one count but fewer than ten. Its target is not known. The CDR3 contains 15 residues. The germline V gene has CDR1 MDHEN and CDR2 SYDVKM. After removal of 9 bases from V and 4 bases from J, the junction contained 8 bases not matched to a gene. The specimen comprised PBMCs from blood, sampled less than 22 months after vaccination. The receptor's source is a man in his fifties or sixties who received an inactivated influenza vaccine. This chain joins TRBV28 and TRBJ2-3, with 12 bases aligning to TRBD2. In nucleotides, the CDR3 is TGTGCCAGTCTTACTAGCGGGGGGATCGCAGATACGCAGTATTTT. Amino acid sequence: CASLTSGGIADTQYF.